The rows below give T cell receptor beta chains drawn from one sample of a study of blood T cell repertoires in COVID-19. Profiling relied on immunoSEQ multiplex PCR, and the TCRdb table lists in-frame clones only, not all of them. The sample lists some 530,000 clones, 70% to 90% occurring once. Sequencing input: peripheral blood. The source of these receptors is a human donor in a cohort sampled during active COVID-19. Both conserved end residues are part of each CDR3. Fields, in order: CDR3 protein, CDR3 DNA, V gene, J gene, clone size, D gene. The D gene is left open where the match is weak. Part of the rows lack a size; the others show once, few, many or a class for expanded clones.

CASSLQGLLGYTF	TGTGCCAGCAGCTTACAGGGGCTGTTAGGCTACACCTTC	TRBV7-8	TRBJ1-2	.	.
CASSSPKQGRNGGYTF	TGTGCCAGCAGCTCCCCCAAACAGGGTAGGAACGGTGGCTACACCTTC	TRBV7-9	TRBJ1-2	.	.
CASSLQTMNTEAFF	TGCGCCAGCAGCTTGCAGACTATGAACACTGAAGCTTTCTTT	TRBV5-1	TRBJ1-1	.	.
CASSDVTGDNSPLHF	TGTGCCAGCAGTGACGTAACAGGGGATAATTCACCCCTCCACTTT	TRBV6-1	TRBJ1-6	few	TRBD1
CASSSRTSGRAPGNEQFF	TGCGCCAGCAGCTCGAGGACTAGCGGGAGGGCGCCGGGGAATGAGCAGTTCTTC	TRBV5-1	TRBJ2-1	.	TRBD2
CSARVGTGLSF	TGCAGTGCTAGAGTGGGGACAGGGTTGTCCTTC	TRBV20-1	TRBJ2-7	.	TRBD1
CASSKVGGRPFSYEQYF	TGTGCCAGCAGCAAAGTAGGGGGTAGGCCATTCTCCTACGAGCAGTACTTC	TRBV21-1	TRBJ2-7	.	.
CAWSLGTDNQPQHF	TGTGCCTGGAGTCTTGGGACAGATAATCAGCCCCAGCATTTT	TRBV30	TRBJ1-5	.	TRBD1
CAWSVRRELGDTQYF	TGTGCCTGGAGTGTACGACGGGAGTTAGGAGATACGCAGTATTTT	TRBV30	TRBJ2-3	few	.
CASSLEQADRSSYNSPLHF	TGTGCCAGCAGCTTAGAACAGGCAGATCGAAGCTCCTATAATTCACCCCTCCACTTT	TRBV7-8	TRBJ1-6	.	.